These 12 T cell receptor beta chains originate from one sample sequenced in a study of cytomegalovirus exposure and HLA in healthy donors. Some clones are missing from TCRdb's copy, which holds only in-frame ones; the method was immunoSEQ multiplex PCR. The top ten hold 3.6% of the sample, which has tens of thousands of clones, 90% to 95% seen once. The sequenced sample consisted of PBMCs. The receptors were gathered from a woman in her 30s in good health and CMV-seronegative.

V gene TRBV21-1 combines with J gene TRBJ2-2; the D call in the table, TRBD1, was not verified against the DNA. TRBV21-1 is a known pseudogene. The CDR3 extends over 16 amino acids. CDR3 in amino acids: CASSYLPRHFTGELFF. The CDR3 region has the DNA TGTGCCAGCAGCTACTTACCGAGACACTTCACCGGGGAGCTGTTTTTT.

DNA of the CDR3: TGTGCCAGCGGACTTCAGGGGAACTACGAGCAGTACTTC. It translates to CASGLQGNYEQYF. The chain is built from TRBV6-5 and TRBJ2-7, with D possibly being TRBD1 (6 bases). This CDR3 contains 13 residues. V dropped 8 bases and J dropped 3 bases, with 14 bases sitting between them. Germline V gives CDR1 MNHEY, CDR2 SVGAGI.

This clone occurred once. The genes are TRBV11-2 and TRBJ2-3; TRBD2 matches at 11 bases. In germline, CDR1 is SGHAT, CDR2 FQNNGV. CDR3 length: 17 amino acids. Trimming took 3 bases from V and 5 from J; bases not matched to a gene: 10. The CDR3 DNA reads as TGTGCCAGCAGCTTTGAGCTAGCGGGAGGCCCAGGAGATACGCAGTATTTT. It codes for CASSFELAGGPGDTQYF.

To note about this clone: One end of the junction does not line up with germline, which may come from a read error. CDR3 sequence: CASSHQNRDTGELFF. The DNA of the CDR3 is TGCGCCAGCAGCCACCAAAACAGGGATACCGGGGAGCTGTTTTTT. This sequence joins TRBV13 and TRBJ2-2, with a possible D match to TRBD1 (6 bases). CDR3 length: 15 amino acids. Germline values: CDR1 PRHDT, CDR2 FYEKMQ (reference sequence). The full variable domain, its missing parts supplied by reference TRBV13 and TRBJ2-2, is AAGVIQSPRHLIKEKRETATLKCYPIPRHDTVYWYQQGPGQDPQFLISFYEKMQSDKGSIPDRFSAQQFSDYHSELNMSSLELGDSALYFCASSHQNRDTGELFFGEGSRLTVL.

This chain joins TRBV7-9 and TRBJ1-1; D is uncertain. Trimming took off 1 base at V and 5 bases at J, with 11 bases between the two ends. Germline lookup yields CDR1 SEHNR and CDR2 FQNEAQ (reference sequence). This CDR3 contains 14 residues. The CDR3 region has the DNA TGTGCCAGCAGCTTAGACGCTGCGGGGACTGAAGCTTTCTTT. Translation gives CASSLDAAGTEAFF.

A single count supports this clone. This chain connects TRBV9 to TRBJ2-3, with a weak D call TRBD1 (6 bases). CDR1 is SGDLS, CDR2 YYNGEE, per germline. CDR3 length: 15 residues. V lost 0 bases and J lost 6, with 14 bases in between. CDR3 nucleotide sequence: TGTGCCAGCAGCGTAGGGGACACGGGCTGGGATACGCAGTATTTT. Protein sequence: CASSVGDTGWDTQYF.

The J gene is TRBJ2-5, the V gene TRBV18; 10 nucleotides align to TRBD2. CDR1 is KGHSH and CDR2 is LQKENI in the germline V gene. V was pared by 4 bases and J by 4 bases, with 3 bases of the junction left unmatched. The CDR3 is made up of 14 amino acids. CDR3 nucleotides: TGTGCCAGCTCACTAGCGGGAGGACGAGAGACCCAGTACTTC. It codes for CASSLAGGRETQYF.

With regard to this clone: One junction end does not reproduce the germline sequence, and a read error may be involved. The gene calls are TRBV7-7 and TRBJ2-3; 9 bases fit TRBD2. The CDR3 is 16 amino acids. Germline V gives CDR1 SSHAT, CDR2 FNYEAQ (reference sequence). The CDR3 DNA reads TGTGCTAGCAGCCTCGGGACTAGCCTAGCCACAGATACGCAGTATTTT. Its protein product is CASSLGTSLATDTQYF. The entire variable domain, with the rest obtained from reference TRBV7-7 and TRBJ2-3, is as follows: GAGVSQSPRYKVTKRGQDVTLRCDPISSHATLYWYQQALGQGPEFLTYFNYEAQPDKSGLPSDRFSAERPEGSISTLTIQRTEQRDSAMYRCASSLGTSLATDTQYFGPGTRLTVL.

This rearrangement joins TRBV6-1 to TRBJ1-1; the D gene is possibly TRBD1 (5 bases). CDR3 length: 13 amino acids. CDR1 and CDR2 from the germline V gene are MNHNS and SASEGT. Trimming removed 7 bases at V and 3 bases at J, with 12 bases between. The CDR3 here is CASTAQGYTEAFF. Written as DNA, the CDR3 is TGTGCCAGCACCGCTCAGGGATACACTGAAGCTTTCTTT.

V usage is TRBV5-1 and J usage is TRBJ2-1; perhaps TRBD1 as D (5 bases). The ends were cut back, 2 bases at V and 2 bases at J, with 11 bases in the middle. The CDR3 is 15 amino acids. Germline CDR1 and CDR2: SGHRS and YFSETQ. CDR3 residues: CASSLQDPTYNEQFF. CDR3 nucleotide sequence: TGCGCCAGCAGCTTACAGGATCCTACCTACAATGAGCAGTTCTTC.

The rearrangement links TRBV7-2 to TRBJ1-2; TRBD1 agrees at 7 bases. Germline CDR1 reads SGHTA; CDR2 reads FQGNSA. The CDR3 spans 14 residues. V lost 1 base, J lost 3 bases, and 2 bases stayed unmatched. In DNA, the CDR3 is TGTGCCAGCAGCTTAGTAGGGGGCGACTATGGCTACACCTTC. Protein sequence: CASSLVGGDYGYTF.

This clone was observed once. The chain joins TRBV19 to TRBJ1-2; no clear D gene. Germline V CDR1 and CDR2: LNHDA, SQIVND (reference sequence). V was pared by 1 base and J by 4 bases, with 7 bases between. The CDR3 spans 13 residues. In DNA, the CDR3 is TGTGCCAGTAGTATAGGAGCCACCTATGGCTACACCTTC. Protein product: CASSIGATYGYTF.